The 31 T cell receptor beta chains below were found in one sample sequenced in a study of T cell responses to AZD1222 COVID-19 vaccine. Only in-frame clones appear in the TCRdb table, and some are missing; sequencing was by immunoSEQ multiplex PCR. The data hold under 200,000 clones, with about nine tenths observed a single time. The source was peripheral blood, collected on day 0 of AZD1222 vaccination. Receptors were obtained from an adult in good health.

The chain is built from TRBV15 and TRBJ1-5; perhaps TRBD1 as D (5 bases). V lost 9 bases and J lost 5, with 14 bases in between. Looked up from germline, CDR1 is LNHNV and CDR2 is YYDKDF (reference sequence). This CDR3 has 13 amino acids. CDR3 protein: CATQVNSDQPQHF. The CDR3 region has the DNA TGTGCCACACAGGTTAACAGCGATCAGCCCCAGCATTTT.

This clone appeared a few times. The chain links TRBV30 to TRBJ1-6; no definite D call. Germline V CDR1 and CDR2: GTSNPN, SVGIG (reference sequence). There are 13 residues in the CDR3. V lost 0 bases to trimming and J lost 3 bases, with 3 bases between them. CDR3 protein: CAWSVDYNSPLHF. The CDR3 nucleotides are TGTGCCTGGAGTGTAGACTATAATTCACCCCTCCACTTT.

V and J are TRBV4-2 and TRBJ1-4; the match to TRBD1 covers 7 bases. The germline V gene has CDR1 LGHNA and CDR2 YNFKEQ. After removal of 0 bases from V and 13 bases from J, the junction contained 11 bases not matched to a gene. This CDR3 comprises 15 residues. The chain's CDR3 is CASSQDSGQALRLFF. In DNA form, the CDR3 reads TGTGCCAGCAGCCAAGATTCAGGACAGGCACTAAGACTGTTTTTT.

V usage is TRBV2 and J usage is TRBJ1-3, with unresolved D. CDR1 and CDR2 from the germline V gene are SNHLY and FYNNEI. Deletions cut 2 bases from V and 0 bases from J, with 11 bases between. The CDR3 totals 16 residues. The CDR3: CASSERRSSSGNTIYF. Here the CDR3 DNA reads TGTGCCAGCAGTGAAAGGCGTTCGAGCTCTGGAAACACCATATATTTT.

This chain uses TRBV6-5 with TRBJ2-5, with D maybe TRBD1 (6 bases). This CDR3 comprises 13 residues. Trimming shortened V by 6 bases and J by 6 bases, and 14 bases separated the two germline ends. Germline V gives CDR1 MNHEY, CDR2 SVGAGI. DNA of the CDR3: TGTGCCAGCAGGCCGACAGGTCCCAAGACCCAGTACTTC. It yields the protein CASRPTGPKTQYF.

The chain joins TRBV27 to TRBJ1-2; a weak D match, TRBD1 (5 bases). Germline V gives CDR1 MNHEY, CDR2 SMNVEV (reference sequence). CDR3 length: 15 residues. Trimming shortened V by 6 bases and J by 8 bases, and 22 bases separated the two germline ends. DNA of the CDR3: TGTGCCAGCAGCCCAAACTGGGTGGGACCTCGCGGCTACACCTTC. It is translated as CASSPNWVGPRGYTF.

V and J are TRBV28 and TRBJ1-2; D not resolved. This CDR3 has 12 residues. Germline CDR1 reads MDHEN; CDR2 reads SYDVKM. V gave up 10 bases and J gave up 6 bases, with 15 bases separating them. The CDR3 coding sequence is TGTGCCACCTTAGGCCGGAGAAATGGCTACACCTTC. It specifies CATLGRRNGYTF.

The chain couples TRBV29-1 to TRBJ2-7; the D call may be TRBD1 or TRBD2 (7 bases each). This CDR3 has 15 amino acids. The V gene lost 3 bases and the J gene lost 2 bases, with 17 bases spanning the gap. Germline assignment: CDR1 SQVTM and CDR2 ANQGSEA. CDR3 bases: TGCAGCGTTGAGGGGGGGGACAGATCTCCCTACGAGCAGTACTTC. This codes for CSVEGGDRSPYEQYF.

This chain joins TRBV19 and TRBJ1-2, with TRBD1 matching 9 bases. This CDR3 region has 14 residues. Trimming took 10 bases from V and 6 from J; bases not matched to a gene: 12. Germline loops: CDR1 LNHDA, CDR2 SQIVND (reference sequence). CDR3 residues: CAIPTLGQGNGYTF. As DNA, the CDR3 is TGTGCCATTCCTACCCTCGGACAGGGGAATGGCTACACCTTC.

The V and J genes are TRBV28 and TRBJ1-6; D is undetermined. The CDR3 runs to 16 residues. The V end lost 3 bases, the J end lost 7 bases, and 16 bases lay between the germline ends. Germline V lookup: CDR1 MDHEN, CDR2 SYDVKM. As DNA, the CDR3 is TGTGCCAGCAGTTTTTCCCGGACTGCCCGGAATTCACCCCTCCACTTT. It specifies CASSFSRTARNSPLHF.

The V call is TRBV6-5, the J call TRBJ2-7, with 8 bases identical to TRBD2. The CDR3 sequence is 13 residues long. Trimming took 10 bases from V and 6 from J; bases not matched to a gene: 11. The V gene's germline CDR1 is MNHEY and CDR2 SVGAGI. The CDR3 DNA is TGTGCCACCTCCGGGACTAGTCTCGTCGAGCAGTACTTC. Translated: CATSGTSLVEQYF.

This clone was seen a single time. The chain is built from TRBV27 and TRBJ1-1; no definite D call. The CDR3 spans 15 residues. Trimming removed 4 bases from V and 1 base from J, with 13 bases in between. The germline V gene encodes CDR1 MNHEY and CDR2 SMNVEV (reference sequence). The CDR3 DNA sequence: TGTGCCAGCAGTTACGGGTCTCGGGGGAACACTGAAGCTTTCTTT. Amino acids: CASSYGSRGNTEAFF.

CDR3 amino acids: CASSKTGAAGAEAFF. The CDR3 region has the DNA TGTGCCAGCAGTAAGACAGGGGCCGCCGGAGCTGAAGCTTTCTTT. V gene TRBV28 combines with J gene TRBJ1-1; 8 bases are shared with TRBD1. J lost 6 bases, V lost 5 bases, and 11 bases had no gene match. The CDR3 contains 15 residues. Germline CDR1 MDHEN, CDR2 SYDVKM.

The V call is TRBV5-1, the J call TRBJ1-2, with D possibly being TRBD1 (5 bases). The V gene lost 4 bases and the J gene lost 4 bases, with 14 bases spanning the gap. In germline, CDR1 is SGHRS, CDR2 YFSETQ. CDR3 length equals 14 residues. CDR3 loop: CASSPGRGSYGYTF. The CDR3 nucleotides read TGCGCCAGCAGCCCCGGACGGGGCTCCTATGGCTACACCTTC.

This clone was counted a few times. The rearrangement uses TRBV29-1 and TRBJ2-5; D perhaps matches TRBD1 (5 bases). Germline V gives CDR1 SQVTM, CDR2 ANQGSEA. The CDR3 consists of 12 residues. V lost 7 bases and J 1 base, leaving 10 bases between the germline ends. The CDR3 spells CSAGHIQETQYF. CDR3 sequence (DNA): TGCAGCGCTGGACACATCCAAGAGACCCAGTACTTC.

Note on this clone: This sample includes further DNA sequences coding for the same CDR3. V gene TRBV28 combines with J gene TRBJ1-4, with D hard to call. This CDR3 spans 13 amino acids. Looked up from germline, CDR1 is MDHEN and CDR2 is SYDVKM. The V gene lost 6 bases and the J gene lost 0 bases, with 5 bases spanning the gap. The CDR3 DNA follows: TGTGCCAGCAGGGGTGCAACTAATGAAAAACTGTTTTTT. Protein: CASRGATNEKLFF.

This chain links TRBV6-1 with TRBJ1-4, with TRBD1 matching 7 bases. With V trimmed by 1 base and J by 6 bases, 2 bases remained unmatched. The CDR3 length is 14 residues. Germline V CDR1 and CDR2: MNHNS, SASEGT. CDR3: CASSEGQGDEKLFF. The CDR3, as DNA: TGTGCCAGCAGTGAAGGACAGGGAGATGAAAAACTGTTTTTT.

This clone occurred once. This rearrangement joins TRBV10-3 to TRBJ1-1; D is unresolved. CDR1 is ENHRY and CDR2 is SYGVKD in the germline V gene. There are 14 residues in the CDR3. Between the trimmed V and J ends, which lost 2 bases and 0 bases, there was a span of 7 bases. The CDR3 loop reads CAISEAGMNTEAFF. The CDR3 DNA reads TGTGCCATCAGTGAGGCAGGCATGAACACTGAAGCTTTCTTT.

This clone was counted between two and nine times. The junction departs from the called germline gene at one end, perhaps through a read error. This chain links TRBV27 with TRBJ2-7; no firm D call. Germline-derived CDR1 and CDR2 are MNHEY and SMNVEV (reference sequence). This CDR3 comprises 11 residues. CDR3 residues: CASSFAEKLLF. The CDR3 DNA follows: TGTGCCAGCAGTTTTGCTGAGAAACTACTATTC.

V gene TRBV19 combines with J gene TRBJ1-1; D is unclear. CDR1 and CDR2 from the germline V gene are LNHDA and SQIVND (reference sequence). V lost 5 bases, J lost 0 bases, and 13 bases lay in between. The CDR3 is made up of 15 amino acids. CDR3 in amino acids: CASSATVALNTEAFF. In nucleotides, the CDR3 is TGTGCCAGTAGTGCCACAGTGGCTTTGAACACTGAAGCTTTCTTT.

The CDR3 region has the DNA TGTGCCAGCAGTTTGGGGGTTGGGAGTTCGGGGGCCAACGTCCTGACTTTC. It encodes CASSLGVGSSGANVLTF. J is TRBJ2-6 and V is TRBV28; D possibly uses TRBD1 or TRBD2 (5 bases each). The CDR3 totals 17 residues. Trimming removed 3 bases from V and 4 bases from J, with 16 bases in between. The germline V gene has CDR1 MDHEN and CDR2 SYDVKM.

The rearrangement links TRBV7-8 to TRBJ1-5; no definite D call. CDR3 length: 13 residues. V lost 5 bases and J 7 bases, leaving 12 bases between the germline ends. From germline, CDR1 is SGHVS and CDR2 FQNEAQ. CDR3 DNA sequence: TGTGCCAGCAGCCTGGGCCCTGGGCAGCCCCAGCATTTT. It specifies CASSLGPGQPQHF.

This chain connects TRBV5-5 to TRBJ1-1, with TRBD1 identical over 7 bases. This CDR3 contains 13 residues. V lost 2 bases to trimming and J lost 7 bases; unmatched junction nucleotides: 5. CDR1 is SGHKS and CDR2 is YYEKEE in the germline V gene (reference sequence). CDR3 protein: CASSFASGGEAFF. The CDR3 DNA is TGTGCCAGCAGCTTTGCCTCAGGGGGTGAAGCTTTCTTT.

The rearrangement joins TRBV18 to TRBJ1-1; the D is unclear. This CDR3 spans 15 amino acids. CDR1 and CDR2 (germline): KGHSH, LQKENI. The ends were cut back, 0 bases at V and 6 bases at J, with 14 bases in the middle. The CDR3 spells CASSPPTDVWAEAFF. CDR3 coding DNA: TGTGCCAGCTCACCACCTACAGACGTATGGGCTGAAGCTTTCTTT.

This chain links TRBV12-3 or TRBV12-4 with TRBJ1-1; D is perhaps TRBD1 (6 bases). This CDR3 is 11 amino acids long. Trimming pared 5 bases from V and 11 bases from J, leaving 12 bases between. The CDR3 here is CASSPDRRAFF. The CDR3 bases are TGTGCCAGCAGTCCCGACAGGCGGGCTTTCTTT.

V usage is TRBV11-1 and J usage is TRBJ1-1, with TRBD1 matching over 7 bases. The germline V gene has CDR1 SGHAT and CDR2 FQDESV (reference sequence). This CDR3 region has 15 residues. The J segment lost 5 bases and the V segment lost 1 base, leaving 7 bases of the junction unmatched. The CDR3 protein is CASSLGRGPRTEAFF. The DNA for the CDR3 is TGTGCCAGCAGCTTAGGTAGGGGGCCTAGGACTGAAGCTTTCTTT. Using reference TRBV11-1 and TRBJ1-1 for the parts outside the CDR3, the full variable domain is EAEVAQSPRYKITEKSQAVAFWCDPISGHATLYWYRQILGQGPELLVQFQDESVVDDSQLPKDRFSAERLKGVDSTLKIQPAELGDSAMYLCASSLGRGPRTEAFFGQGTRLTVV.

The table lists this clone with a few counts. The chain recombines TRBV6-1 with TRBJ1-2; 8 bases agree with TRBD1. The junction had 7 bases not matched to a gene; V was cut back by 4 bases and J by 0 bases. Per germline, CDR1 MNHNS and CDR2 SASEGT. The CDR3 contains 16 residues. The CDR3 is CASSVGQGASNYGYTF. Written as DNA, the CDR3 is TGTGCCAGCAGTGTTGGGCAGGGGGCTTCTAACTATGGCTACACCTTC.

The chain recombines TRBV30 with TRBJ1-3; D unresolved. The V gene's germline CDR1 is GTSNPN and CDR2 SVGIG (reference sequence). V lost 1 base to trimming and J lost 2 bases, with 9 bases between them. CDR3 length: 14 residues. The CDR3 bases are TGTGCCTGGAGTGGGTTAGTTCCTGGAAACACCATATATTTT. As protein: CAWSGLVPGNTIYF.

The chain employs TRBV19 and TRBJ1-2; 11 nucleotides agree with TRBD1. V shed 4 bases and J 5 bases; nucleotides not matched to a gene: 6. Germline V gene lookup returns CDR1 LNHDA and CDR2 SQIVND (reference sequence). This CDR3 spans 15 amino acids. The CDR3 region is CASSTGTGGTYGYTF. The DNA for the CDR3 is TGTGCCAGTAGTACCGGGACAGGGGGAACTTATGGCTACACCTTC.

This chain links TRBV7-2 with TRBJ1-6; perhaps TRBD1 as D (5 bases). Germline CDR1 SGHTA, CDR2 FQGNSA. V dropped 1 base and J dropped 0 bases, with 10 bases sitting between them. This CDR3 is 17 amino acids long. This CDR3 reads CASSLGAGSSYNSPLHF. The CDR3 DNA follows: TGTGCCAGCAGCTTAGGGGCAGGGAGCTCCTATAATTCACCCCTCCACTTT.

The genes are TRBV28 and TRBJ1-6; D gene ambiguous. The V gene lost 1 base and the J gene lost 9 bases, with 4 bases spanning the gap. This CDR3 region has 12 residues. Germline V gene lookup returns CDR1 MDHEN and CDR2 SYDVKM. CDR3 protein: CASSLSGSPLHF. In nucleotides, the CDR3 is TGTGCCAGCAGTTTATCGGGTTCACCCCTCCACTTT.